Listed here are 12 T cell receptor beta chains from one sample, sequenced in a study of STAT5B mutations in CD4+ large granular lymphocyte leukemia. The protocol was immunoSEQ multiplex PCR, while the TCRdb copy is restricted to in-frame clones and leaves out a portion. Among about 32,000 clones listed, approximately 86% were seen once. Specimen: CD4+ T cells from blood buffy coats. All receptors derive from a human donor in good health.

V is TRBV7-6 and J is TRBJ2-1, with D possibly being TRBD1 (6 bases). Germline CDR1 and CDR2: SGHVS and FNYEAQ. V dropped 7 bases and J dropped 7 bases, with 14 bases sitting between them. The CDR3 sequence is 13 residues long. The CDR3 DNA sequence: TGTGCCAGCAACCGTTTTACAGGGAATGAGCAGTTCTTC. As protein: CASNRFTGNEQFF.

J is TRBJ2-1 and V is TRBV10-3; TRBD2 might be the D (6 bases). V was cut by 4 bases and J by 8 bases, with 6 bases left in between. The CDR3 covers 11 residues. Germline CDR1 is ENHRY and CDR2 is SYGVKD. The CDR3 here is CAISVADEQFF. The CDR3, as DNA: TGTGCCATCAGTGTAGCGGATGAGCAGTTCTTC.

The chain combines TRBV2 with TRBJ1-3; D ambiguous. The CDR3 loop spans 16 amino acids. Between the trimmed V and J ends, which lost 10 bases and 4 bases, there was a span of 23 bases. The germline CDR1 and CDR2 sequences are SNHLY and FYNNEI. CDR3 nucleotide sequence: TGTGCCACCGTCCTTGGAACAGCCCTCGAAGGAAACACCATATATTTT. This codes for CATVLGTALEGNTIYF.

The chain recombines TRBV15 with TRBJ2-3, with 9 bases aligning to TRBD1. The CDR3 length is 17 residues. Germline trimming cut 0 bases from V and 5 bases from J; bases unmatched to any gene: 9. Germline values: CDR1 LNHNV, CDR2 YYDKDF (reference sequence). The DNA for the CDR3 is TGTGCCACCAGCAGAGATAATTGGGACAGGGATGGAGATACGCAGTATTTT. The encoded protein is CATSRDNWDRDGDTQYF.

For the CDR3, the DNA is TGTGCCAGCAGTTATGGGACTAGCGGGCCCGGGGAGCTGTTTTTT. The encoded protein is CASSYGTSGPGELFF. The chain has TRBV6-6 and TRBJ2-2, with TRBD2 matching over 12 bases. Germline CDR1 and CDR2: MNHNY and SVGAGI (reference sequence). The CDR3 covers 15 residues. V dropped 3 bases and J dropped 6; count of bases not matched to a gene: 2.

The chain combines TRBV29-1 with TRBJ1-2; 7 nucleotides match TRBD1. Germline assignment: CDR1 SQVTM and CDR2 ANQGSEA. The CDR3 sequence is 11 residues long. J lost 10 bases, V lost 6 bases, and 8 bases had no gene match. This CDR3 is CSVDRAIYYTF. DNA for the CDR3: TGCAGCGTAGACAGGGCCATTTACTACACCTTC.

CDR3 sequence: CASSTSSGELFF. The CDR3 region has the DNA TGCGCCAGCAGTACTTCTTCCGGGGAGCTGTTTTTT. This chain joins TRBV10-2 and TRBJ2-2, with D hard to call. Looked up from germline, CDR1 is WSHSY and CDR2 is SAAADI. Between the trimmed V and J ends, which lost 5 bases and 6 bases, there was a span of 7 bases. CDR3 length: 12 amino acids.

The CDR3 spells CASSPTGGVQETQYF. As DNA, the CDR3 is TGCGCCAGCAGCCCGACGGGAGGGGTCCAAGAGACCCAGTACTTC. This chain uses TRBV5-1 with TRBJ2-5; TRBD2 matches at 8 bases. The CDR3 sequence is 15 residues long. Germline trimming cut 4 bases from V and 1 base from J; bases unmatched to any gene: 6. From germline, CDR1 is SGHRS and CDR2 YFSETQ.

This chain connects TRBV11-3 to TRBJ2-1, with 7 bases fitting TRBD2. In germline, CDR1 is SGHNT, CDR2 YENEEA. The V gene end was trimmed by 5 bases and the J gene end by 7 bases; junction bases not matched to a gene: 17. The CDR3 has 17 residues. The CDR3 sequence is CASSRGIGAGWENEQFF. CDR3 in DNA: TGTGCCAGCAGCCGCGGGATTGGAGCGGGATGGGAGAATGAGCAGTTCTTC.

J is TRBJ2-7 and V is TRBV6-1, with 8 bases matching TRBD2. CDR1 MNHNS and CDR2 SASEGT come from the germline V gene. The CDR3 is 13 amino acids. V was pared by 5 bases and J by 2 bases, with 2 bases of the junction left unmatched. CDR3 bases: TGTGCCAGCAGTAATAGCGGGACCTACGAGCAGTACTTC. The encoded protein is CASSNSGTYEQYF.

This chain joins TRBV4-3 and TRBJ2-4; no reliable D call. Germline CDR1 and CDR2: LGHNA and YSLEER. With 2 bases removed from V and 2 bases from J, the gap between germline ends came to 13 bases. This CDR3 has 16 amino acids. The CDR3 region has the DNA TGCGCCAGCAGCCAAACCCCCCATCTCTCCAAAAACATTCAGTACTTC. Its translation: CASSQTPHLSKNIQYF.

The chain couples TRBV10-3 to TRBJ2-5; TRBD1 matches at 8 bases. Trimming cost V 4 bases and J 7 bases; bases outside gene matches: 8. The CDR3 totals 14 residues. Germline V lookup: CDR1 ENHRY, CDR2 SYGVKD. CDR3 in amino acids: CAISATGVPGTQYF. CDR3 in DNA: TGTGCCATCAGTGCGACAGGGGTCCCGGGGACCCAGTACTTC.